The T cell receptor beta chain under discussion was sequenced for a study of blood T cell repertoires in COVID-19. Study information: Sample material is recorded as cDNA or gDNA derived from T cells, B-cell-depleted T cells, or PBMCs.

Repertoires were generated with immunoSEQ multiplex PCR, while TCRdb's copy carries only in-frame clones and drops some. The data hold approximately 70,000 clones, with around 76% observed a single time. The germline V and J ends were trimmed by 7 bases and 2 bases, with 29 bases remaining between them. In germline, CDR1 is MDHEN, CDR2 SYDVKM. The CDR3 runs 19 residues. The chain is built from TRBV28 and TRBJ2-5; a weak D match, TRBD2 (6 bases). Sequenced material: peripheral blood. The clonotype was recovered from a woman over 75 with acute or convalescent COVID-19. The CDR3 DNA reads as TGTGCCAGCACGACGAGAGCGTGGGGGGTTCAACGGGAGCAAGAGACCCAGTACTTC. This encodes CASTTRAWGVQREQETQYF.